Presented here are 25 T cell receptor beta chains from one specimen sequenced in a study of CD8 T cells in ankylosing spondylitis. TCRdb recomputed calls from the 5' RACE reads with MiXCR, one row per CDR3 protein. The sample records about 100,000 distinct CDR3 sequences, 7.5% to 9% being singletons. Sequenced input: blood, either unsorted or a sorted T cell fraction (not recorded which). Receptors were obtained from a male donor with ankylosing spondylitis or in good health (not recorded which).

This clonotype was recorded many times. V gene TRBV3-1 combines with J gene TRBJ2-1; no definite D call. The germline V and J ends were trimmed by 0 bases and 4 bases, with 10 bases remaining between them. This CDR3 comprises 15 residues. Germline values: CDR1 LGHDT, CDR2 YNNKEL (reference sequence). Here the CDR3 DNA reads TGTGCCAGCAGCCAAGATCACACCCAGTACAATGAGCAGTTCTTC. As protein: CASSQDHTQYNEQFF.

This clonotype was counted many times. The chain carries TRBV21-1 and TRBJ1-3; TRBD1 is taken as the D call from the table, unchecked against the DNA. TRBV21-1 is labeled a pseudogene. The CDR3 consists of 20 residues. CDR3 amino acids: CASSKRWHGAGTSSGNTIYF. The CDR3 nucleotides read TGTGCCAGCAGCAAAAGATGGCACGGCGCGGGGACCAGCTCTGGAAACACCATATATTTT.

This clonotype appeared many times. The CDR3 coding sequence is TGCAGCGTTGCGGCGCAGAGCACAGATACGCAGTATTTT. The encoded protein is CSVAAQSTDTQYF. The gene calls are TRBV29-1 and TRBJ2-3; D gene uncertain. The CDR3 runs 13 residues. In germline, CDR1 is SQVTM, CDR2 ANQGSEA. V lost 4 bases and J lost 0, with 8 bases in between.

This clonotype was counted between two and nine times. V and J are TRBV7-9 and TRBJ2-7; D uncertain. The germline CDR1 and CDR2 sequences are SEHNR and FQNEAQ (reference sequence). V shed 3 bases and J shed 5 bases, with 8 bases lying between them. The CDR3 totals 12 residues. The CDR3 sequence is CASSFRAHEQYF. CDR3 nucleotides: TGTGCCAGCAGCTTCCGGGCCCACGAGCAGTACTTC.

Many counts were recorded for this clonotype. This sequence joins TRBV20-1 and TRBJ1-1; no reliable D call. V dropped 2 bases and J dropped 3 bases, with 16 bases sitting between them. This CDR3 region has 15 residues. The germline V gene has CDR1 DFQATT and CDR2 SNEGSKA (reference sequence). CDR3 DNA: TGCAGTGCTAGACTTCCGCCGGGAGGGTACACTGAAGCTTTCTTT. Translation gives CSARLPPGGYTEAFF.

This clonotype occurred many times. The chain employs TRBV7-2 and TRBJ1-2; the D gene is possibly TRBD1 (5 bases). This CDR3 comprises 14 residues. Germline CDR1 is SGHTA and CDR2 is FQGNSA. The ends were cut back, 1 base at V and 7 bases at J, with 13 bases in the middle. Here the CDR3 reads CASSLVQGPPGYTF. CDR3 bases: TGTGCCAGCAGCTTAGTCCAGGGCCCCCCTGGCTACACCTTC.

This clonotype was observed at least ten times. The chain is built from TRBV27 and TRBJ2-1; 7 bases fit TRBD1. Germline V CDR1 and CDR2: MNHEY, SMNVEV (reference sequence). The CDR3 length is 13 residues. Trimming took 5 bases from V and 7 from J; bases not matched to a gene: 5. CDR3: CASSRTGENEQFF. The CDR3 nucleotides are TGTGCCAGCAGTCGCACAGGGGAGAATGAGCAGTTCTTC.

This clonotype was observed many times. The rearrangement uses TRBV7-9 and TRBJ1-2; no reliable D call. Germline CDR1 is SEHNR and CDR2 is FQNEAQ (reference sequence). Between the trimmed V and J ends, which lost 1 base and 5 bases, there was a span of 8 bases. This CDR3 contains 13 residues. CDR3: CASSLESWYGYTF. In DNA form, the CDR3 reads TGTGCCAGCAGCTTAGAAAGTTGGTATGGCTACACCTTC.

This clonotype was counted a few times. Relative to the germline gene, one junction end is altered; a read error may explain this. CDR3 amino acids: CASSPLAGTNEQLF. CDR3 nucleotides: TGTGCCAGCAGCCCACTAGCGGGGACCAATGAGCAGCTCTTC. The V call is TRBV3-1, the J call TRBJ2-1; 10 nucleotides match TRBD2. The CDR3 length is 14 residues. CDR1 and CDR2 (germline): LGHDT, YNNKEL (reference sequence).

The genes are TRBV7-9 and TRBJ2-1; 9 positions match TRBD2. Trimming removed 6 bases from V and 10 bases from J; junction bases left unmatched: 7. Germline V gene lookup returns CDR1 SEHNR and CDR2 FQNEAQ (reference sequence). There are 13 residues in the CDR3. CDR3 nucleotide sequence: TGTGCCAGCAGATCAATAGCGGGAGAAGAGCAGTTCTTC. Protein: CASRSIAGEEQFF.

This clonotype was seen only a few times. The V and J genes are TRBV2 and TRBJ2-3; the D is unclear. This CDR3 spans 13 amino acids. V lost 11 bases to trimming and J lost 2 bases, with 14 bases between them. CDR1 SNHLY and CDR2 FYNNEI come from the germline V gene. The CDR3, as DNA: TGTGCCTCAAACAAGTTCCCCACAGATACGCAGTATTTT. Amino acids: CASNKFPTDTQYF.

This clonotype was counted a few times. This chain links TRBV2 with TRBJ2-1, with TRBD2 identical over 10 bases. The length of the CDR3 is 15 residues. Germline V gene sequence: CDR1 SNHLY, CDR2 FYNNEI. With V trimmed by 1 base and J by 7 bases, 4 bases remained unmatched. The CDR3 here is CASSEESGGANEQFF. Here the CDR3 DNA reads TGTGCCAGCAGTGAAGAGAGCGGGGGGGCGAATGAGCAGTTCTTC.

The table lists this clonotype with many counts. The V and J genes are TRBV20-1 and TRBJ2-7; D call uncertain. CDR3 size: 14 residues. Germline V CDR1 and CDR2: DFQATT, SNEGSKA (reference sequence). The V end was cut by 4 bases, the J end by 0 bases, with 13 bases between. As DNA, the CDR3 is TGCAGTGCTACCTTTTTCCCCAGCTCCTACGAGCAGTACTTC. Residues: CSATFFPSSYEQYF.

This clonotype was detected ten times or more. The rearrangement joins TRBV11-2 to TRBJ2-1; either TRBD1 or TRBD2 may supply D (5 bases each). Deletions cut 5 bases from V and 5 bases from J, with 13 bases between. Germline V gene lookup returns CDR1 SGHAT and CDR2 FQNNGV. CDR3 length: 14 amino acids. In nucleotides, the CDR3 is TGTGCCAGCAGCCCGCCCACGGGGCACAATGAGCAGTTCTTC. Its protein is CASSPPTGHNEQFF.

This clonotype has ten or more counts. The rearrangement joins TRBV5-8 to TRBJ1-5, with D unclear. Trimming removed 2 bases from V and 5 bases from J, with 5 bases in between. CDR1 and CDR2 (germline): SGHTS, YDEGEE. The CDR3 totals 12 residues. CDR3 bases: TGTGCCAGCAGCTTCTGGGATCAGCCCCAGCATTTT. Translation: CASSFWDQPQHF.

This clonotype was counted at least ten times. The CDR3 loop reads CASSFGVLENIQYF. In DNA form, the CDR3 reads TGCGCCAGCAGCTTCGGGGTCCTCGAAAACATTCAGTACTTC. The chain carries TRBV5-1 and TRBJ2-4; D possibly corresponds to TRBD2 (5 bases). Germline CDR1 SGHRS, CDR2 YFSETQ. This CDR3 has 14 residues. Trimming removed 2 bases from V and 5 bases from J, with 11 bases in between.

There are many counts of this clonotype. V usage is TRBV7-2 and J usage is TRBJ2-1, with D tentatively TRBD2 (5 bases). V shed 5 bases and J shed 5 bases, with 13 bases lying between them. The CDR3 spans 14 residues. Germline values: CDR1 SGHTA, CDR2 FQGNSA. CDR3 amino acids: CASSPGRYNNEQFF. DNA for the CDR3: TGTGCCAGCAGCCCGGGAAGGTACAACAATGAGCAGTTCTTC.

This clonotype was counted at least ten times. This chain connects TRBV5-1 to TRBJ2-2; TRBD1 aligns across 8 bases. The V and J ends lost 0 bases and 2 bases, in that order; junction bases with no gene match: 3. The germline V gene encodes CDR1 SGHRS and CDR2 YFSETQ. The CDR3 extends over 16 amino acids. CDR3 nucleotides: TGCGCCAGCAGCTTGGCTGGACAGGGAAACACCGGGGAGCTGTTTTTT. Translating gives CASSLAGQGNTGELFF.

This clonotype was detected only once. V and J are TRBV3-1 and TRBJ2-1; TRBD2 matches 14 bases. The germline V gene has CDR1 LGHDT and CDR2 YNNKEL (reference sequence). Trimming at V came to 4 bases and at J to 6 bases, leaving 5 bases not matched to a gene. The CDR3 has 16 residues. This CDR3 is CASSPLGLAGANEQFF. The CDR3 region has the DNA TGTGCCAGCAGCCCCCTGGGACTAGCGGGAGCCAATGAGCAGTTCTTC.

This clonotype was counted ten times or more. The chain uses TRBV6-1 and TRBJ2-1; perhaps D is TRBD1 or TRBD2 (6 bases each). This CDR3 comprises 15 residues. The germline V and J ends were trimmed by 5 bases and 5 bases, with 16 bases remaining between them. Germline CDR1 is MNHNS and CDR2 is SASEGT. CDR3 DNA sequence: TGTGCCAGCAGTCCTGGGGGGCAGTACAACAATGAGCAGTTCTTC. This gives the protein CASSPGGQYNNEQFF.

This clonotype was observed many times. The V and J genes are TRBV12-3 or TRBV12-4 and TRBJ1-5; D is unresolved. The CDR3 consists of 14 residues. V was trimmed by 6 bases and J by 3 bases, leaving 12 bases between them. The CDR3 DNA reads TGTGCCAGCAGAAATGGGAAGAACAATCAGCCCCAGCATTTT. Its translation is CASRNGKNNQPQHF.

The J gene is TRBJ2-1, the V gene TRBV4-2; D might be TRBD2 (6 bases). The V end lost 4 bases, the J end lost 0 bases, and 25 bases lay between the germline ends. This CDR3 is 20 amino acids long. In germline, CDR1 is LGHNA, CDR2 YNFKEQ. CDR3 protein: CASSLHLPSLLAASYNEQFF. The CDR3 DNA reads as TGTGCCAGCAGCCTACATCTTCCCTCATTGTTAGCGGCCTCCTACAATGAGCAGTTCTTC.

This clonotype was detected many times. The chain links TRBV20-1 to TRBJ2-7; D may be TRBD2 (5 bases). With 7 bases removed from V and 6 bases from J, the gap between germline ends came to 16 bases. Germline assignment: CDR1 DFQATT and CDR2 SNEGSKA (reference sequence). The CDR3 length is 12 residues. The CDR3 reads CSVRKGSGEQYF. The CDR3 DNA reads as TGCAGTGTCCGGAAAGGAAGCGGCGAGCAGTACTTC.

Comments on this clonotype: A much larger clone lies one base from this, so it may be a read error. The chain combines TRBV7-9 with TRBJ2-7, with D maybe TRBD2 (5 bases). The CDR3 runs 13 residues. Germline CDR1 SEHNR, CDR2 FQNEAQ (reference sequence). In nucleotides, the CDR3 is TGTGCCAGCAGCTTGGACTTGAGCTACGAGCAGCACTTC. Its translation: CASSLDLSYEQHF.

This clonotype was detected only a few times. CDR3 DNA sequence: TGCAGCGTTGAAGATCCGGAGGGAGATCTCGGAGCTTTCTTT. Translating gives CSVEDPEGDLGAFF. V is TRBV29-1 and J is TRBJ1-1; D is unclear. V shed 0 bases and J shed 10 bases, with 18 bases lying between them. The CDR3 loop spans 14 amino acids. Per the germline V gene, CDR1 is SQVTM and CDR2 is ANQGSEA.